This TCR beta chain emerged from a study of blood T cell repertoires in COVID-19. Sequenced by immunoSEQ multiplex PCR; TCRdb stores in-frame clones only, minus some. The table has some 200,000 clones, around 85% seen once. V was shortened by 3 bases and J by 3 bases, with 15 bases between the two germline ends. The CDR3 contains 15 residues. CDR1 and CDR2 from the germline V gene are DFQATT and SNEGSKA (reference sequence). The specimen sequenced was peripheral blood. The chain recombines TRBV20-1 with TRBJ2-1; D is possibly TRBD1 (7 bases). This clonotype was sampled from a woman aged 80 or over with acute or convalescent COVID-19. This chain's CDR3 is CSASRQGEVYNEQFF. The CDR3 DNA sequence: TGCAGTGCTAGTCGGCAGGGGGAGGTCTACAATGAGCAGTTCTTC.